This T cell receptor beta chain originates from a study of CD8+ T cells in alopecia areata. Overall study results and limits: Clonality exceeded that of normal scalp in lesional scalp, most notably in alopecia totalis/universalis.

Following extraction, RNA underwent reverse transcription to cDNA, which served as the sequencing template. Libraries were prepared by immunoSEQ multiplex PCR; TCRdb keeps only in-frame clonotypes and omits some of them. The sample has about 150,000 clones; about two thirds are singletons. As to this clone: What it binds is unknown.

The CDR3 extends over 14 amino acids. CDR1 is MNHEY, CDR2 SMNVEV, per germline (reference sequence). Trimming removed 6 bases from V and 7 bases from J, with 15 bases in between. The clonotype was recovered from a human donor in good health. Sequenced input: CD8+ T cells sorted from blood. The rearrangement joins TRBV27 to TRBJ2-2, with D perhaps given as TRBD1 or TRBD2 (5 bases each). The CDR3 loop is CASSFSGRNGELFF. CDR3 sequence (DNA): TGTGCCAGCAGCTTCTCGGGGCGTAACGGGGAGCTGTTTTTT.